Described below is a single T cell receptor beta chain sequence and its context. Treatment in this sample: randomized to nivolumab then ipilimumab (arm A) or the reverse (arm B). Patients had received no earlier DNA-damaging chemotherapy. Live CD3+CD8+ CD19− CD56− cells were sorted from PBMCs. The sample belongs to a study of sequential checkpoint blockade in melanoma. Across the study: First-line arms were nivolumab then ipilimumab, or the reverse, randomized 1:1.

Germline CDR1 and CDR2: MNHEY and SMNVEV (reference sequence). Trimming stripped 4 bases from V and 5 bases from J, with 17 bases between. This CDR3 contains 15 residues. The data were produced by immunoSEQ multiplex PCR, yet TCRdb's version contains in-frame clones alone and is incomplete. In the table there are more than 10,000 clones, about 79% of which are singletons. The chain recombines TRBV27 with TRBJ1-1; D might be TRBD1 (5 bases). The material sequenced was CD8+ T cells sorted from blood (inferred from file names), taken from a patient given nivolumab and ipilimumab in sequence. The sequence derives from a human donor with melanoma. This CDR3 reads CASSSPRDGGTEAFF. CDR3 DNA sequence: TGTGCCAGCAGTTCACCCCGCGATGGGGGGACTGAAGCTTTCTTT.